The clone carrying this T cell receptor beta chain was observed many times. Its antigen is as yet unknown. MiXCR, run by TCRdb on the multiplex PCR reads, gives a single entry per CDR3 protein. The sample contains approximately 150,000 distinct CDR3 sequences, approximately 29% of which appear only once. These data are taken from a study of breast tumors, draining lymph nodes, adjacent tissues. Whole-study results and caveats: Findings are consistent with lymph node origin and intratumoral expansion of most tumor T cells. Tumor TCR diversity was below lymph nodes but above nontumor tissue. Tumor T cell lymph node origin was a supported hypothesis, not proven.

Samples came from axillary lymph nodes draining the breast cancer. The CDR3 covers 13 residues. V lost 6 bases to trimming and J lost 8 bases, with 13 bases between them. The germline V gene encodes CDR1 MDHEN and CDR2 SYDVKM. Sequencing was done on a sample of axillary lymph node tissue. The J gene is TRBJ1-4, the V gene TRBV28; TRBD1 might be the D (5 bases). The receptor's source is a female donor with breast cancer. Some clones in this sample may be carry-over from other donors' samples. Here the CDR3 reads CASSPGIGEKLFF. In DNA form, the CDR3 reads TGTGCCAGCAGCCCAGGGATTGGGGAAAAACTGTTTTTT.